These 5 T cell receptor beta chains were all obtained from the same sample, sequenced in a study of control samples from healthy donors and cancer patients. Measured with immunoSEQ multiplex PCR; TCRdb has only the in-frame clones, and not every one. The sample records roughly 88,000 clones, approximately 93% being singletons. Input material: blood. The receptor set was obtained from a woman between 25 and 40 years old in good health.

The rearrangement links TRBV14 to TRBJ1-1; D unclear. The CDR3 is 15 amino acids. Germline CDR1 and CDR2: SGHDN and FVKESK. V lost 4 bases and J lost 0, with 12 bases in between. The DNA of the CDR3 is TGTGCCAGCAGCCCCCGTGGAGGCCTGAACACTGAAGCTTTCTTT. This translates into CASSPRGGLNTEAFF. Full variable domain (remainder filled in from reference TRBV14 and TRBJ1-1): EAGVTQFPSHSVIEKGQTVTLRCDPISGHDNLYWYRRVMGKEIKFLLHFVKESKQDESGMPNNRFLAERTGGTYSTLKVQPAELEDSGVYFCASSPRGGLNTEAFFGQGTRLTVV.

The chain couples TRBV28 to TRBJ1-1; D remains ambiguous. The CDR3 runs to 12 residues. Germline V gives CDR1 MDHEN, CDR2 SYDVKM. Trimming took 6 bases from V and 5 from J, leaving 10 bases between them. CDR3 bases: TGTGCCAGCAGCCTAAAACCGACTGAAGCTTTCTTT. The encoded protein is CASSLKPTEAFF.

As to this clone: Relative to the germline gene, one junction end is altered; a read error may explain this. Additional DNA sequences in this sample encode the identical CDR3. The chain uses TRBV6-1 and TRBJ1-1, with 7 bases fitting TRBD1. Germline CDR1 MNHNS, CDR2 SASEGT. This CDR3 has 14 amino acids. CDR3 amino acids: CASSERVGQYEAFF. In DNA, the CDR3 is TGTGCCAGTAGTGAAAGGGTGGGACAGTATGAAGCTTTCTTT.

The chain links TRBV5-1 to TRBJ1-1; the D is unclear. The V gene's germline CDR1 is SGHRS and CDR2 YFSETQ. The CDR3 covers 16 residues. Trimming removed 7 bases from V and 4 bases from J, with 23 bases in between. CDR3 sequence reads: CASALGMASQSTEAFF. The CDR3 bases are TGCGCCAGCGCGCTAGGGATGGCCTCTCAGTCCACTGAAGCTTTCTTT.

This chain uses TRBV3-1 (or the pseudogene TRBV3-2) with TRBJ1-4; 10 bases map to TRBD1. The CDR3 contains 16 residues. Per the germline V gene, CDR1 is LGHDT and CDR2 is YNNKEL (reference sequence). V lost 0 bases, J lost 11 bases, and 9 bases stayed unmatched. The CDR3 reads CASSQEIRQGAKKLFF. Written as DNA, the CDR3 is TGTGCCAGCAGCCAAGAGATAAGACAGGGGGCGAAGAAACTGTTTTTT.